The T cell receptor (beta chain) under discussion was sequenced for a study of blood T cells in healthy people across ages (dated by TCRdb to the mid-2010s). For context, the study as a whole: In model experiments, roughly one uniquely barcoded TCR beta cDNA molecule per two T cells was captured by template switching. For two donors (one aged 18 to 29 and one aged 80 or older), the study analyzed two additional independent replicas of 1 million unique cDNA reads from the same blood draw. Using deep sequencing normalized with unique cDNA molecular identifiers, the study measured how TCR beta repertoire diversity changes with age. To avoid experimental bias, donors of different ages were randomly spread across the sequencing lanes. The donors were divided into four age groups: young (average roughly 15 years), middle-aged (around 37), aged (about 60) and long-lived (about 80). Overall study results and their limits: There was a strong correlation between observed TCR beta diversity and the percentage of naive T cells measured by flow cytometry. Bulk unsorted PBMC profiling prevented conclusive comparison of naive and antigen-experienced compartments. The long-lived group showed more naive CD4+ T cells, fewer expanded clones and increased TCR diversity than the aged group, suggesting age selection. Because donor CMV infection status was unknown, age-related changes in expanded clonotypes were potentially confounded. Estimates of total diversity based on one million sequenced T cells were regarded as lower bounds and as underestimates. Observed TCR beta diversity per million T cells fell roughly linearly with age, and a significant reduction was already apparent by age about 38.

Library preparation used 5' RACE. Data came from an Illumina HiSeq 2500. A second 7 to 11 cycle PCR used a sample-barcoded 5' primer and a J-beta primer mix. Each TCR beta cDNA molecule received a unique molecular identifier from a template-switch 5' adaptor carrying 12 random nucleotides. At least 3 million CDR3-containing paired-end reads were obtained from each sample. First-strand cDNA was synthesized from all RNA with the Mint cDNA synthesis kit, primed by a TRBC-specific oligonucleotide. Following uracil-DNA glycosylase treatment, all cDNA underwent a first 18-cycle PCR with the universal primers M1SS and BC2_uni_R. The original methods were these. Each sample was normalized by randomly selecting 1 million high-quality reads, each carrying a distinct molecular identifier. Reads with shared molecular identifiers were discarded instead of being binned into consensus sequences. CDR3 identification, clonotype clustering and error correction used MiTCR with a Q25 quality threshold and the strictest error-elimination algorithm. A nonparametric unseen species model using Euler transformation provided a lower-bound estimate of total TCR beta diversity. The public sequencing data were trimmed at Q25 with fastp and processed into clonotypes with MiXCR by TCRdb, which kept only in-frame beta chains. Rows with a matching CDR3 protein are joined into one entry that keeps the most common DNA and genes. The V and J calls, along with clone size, are taken from TCRdb and not from the paper's own processing. Here the sample has approximately 790,000 distinct CDR3 sequences; 55% to 65% occur a single time. The leading ten clones occupy 28% of the sample.

Points on this clonotype: Its antigen is not yet known. Base quality data are lacking; no much larger clone is found one base away.

Measured from the cysteine to the phenylalanine, the CDR3 is 13 residues long. The CDR3 DNA has 39 bases and is translated from base 1. CDR1 and CDR2, per the germline V gene, are SNHLY and FYNNEI. Unmatched junction bases come to 4, with V trimmed by 4 bases and J by 7 bases. The donors were some 39 Caucasian individuals from Russia, aged about 6 to 100 years, who were systemically healthy. Roughly 11 milliliters of peripheral blood were drawn from each donor into EDTA-treated Vacutainer tubes. Ficoll-Paque density-gradient centrifugation was used to isolate PBMCs, with at least 6.5 million obtained per sample. Trizol reagent was used to extract total RNA from the PBMCs, yielding at least 5 micrograms per sample. For every donor, flow cytometry on a PBMC aliquot measured the percentage of naive CD45RAhigh/CD27high T cells.

This TCR derives from a man aged 25-40 years in good health. The sample was blood. The rearrangement combines TRBV2 with TRBJ2-1, with TRBD2 matching 7 junction bases. The CDR3 region reads CASSGTRWNEQFF. The sequenced DNA is TGTGCCAGCAGTGGGACTAGGTGGAATGAGCAGTTCTTC.